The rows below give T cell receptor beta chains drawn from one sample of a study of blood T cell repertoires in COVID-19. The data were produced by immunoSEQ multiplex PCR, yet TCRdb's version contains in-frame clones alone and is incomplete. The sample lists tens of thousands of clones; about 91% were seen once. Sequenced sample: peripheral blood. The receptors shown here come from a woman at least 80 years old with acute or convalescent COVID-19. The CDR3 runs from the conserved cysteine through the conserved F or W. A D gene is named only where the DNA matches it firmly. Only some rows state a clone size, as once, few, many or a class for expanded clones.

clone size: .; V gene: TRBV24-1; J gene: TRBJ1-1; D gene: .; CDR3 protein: CATSEIPRGNTEAFF; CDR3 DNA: TGTGCCACCAGCGAAATCCCCCGGGGGAACACTGAAGCTTTCTTT
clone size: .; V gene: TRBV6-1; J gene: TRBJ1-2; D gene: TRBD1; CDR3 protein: CASSESPGQLLYGYTF; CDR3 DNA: TGTGCCAGCAGTGAATCTCCGGGACAGCTACTCTATGGCTACACCTTC
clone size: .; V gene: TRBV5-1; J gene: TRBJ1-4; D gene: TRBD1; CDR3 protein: CASSRDRAEKLFF; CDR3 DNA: TGCGCCAGCAGCCGGGACAGGGCGGAAAAACTGTTTTTT
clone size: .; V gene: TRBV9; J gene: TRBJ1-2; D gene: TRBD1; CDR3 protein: CASSVEQGVNDYTF; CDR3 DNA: TGTGCCAGCAGCGTAGAACAGGGGGTAAATGACTACACCTTC
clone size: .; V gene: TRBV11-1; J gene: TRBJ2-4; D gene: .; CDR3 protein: CASSLAQVQGQNIQYF; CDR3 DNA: TGTGCCAGCAGCTTAGCGCAGGTTCAGGGGCAAAACATTCAGTACTTC
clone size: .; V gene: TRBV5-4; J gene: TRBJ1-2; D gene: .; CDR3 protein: CASSFSGAYGYTF; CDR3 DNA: TGTGCCAGCAGCTTCTCAGGTGCCTATGGCTACACCTTC
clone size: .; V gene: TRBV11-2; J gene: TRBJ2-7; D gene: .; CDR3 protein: CASSLGVLNEQYF; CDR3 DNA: TGTGCCAGCAGCTTAGGCGTCTTAAACGAGCAGTACTTC
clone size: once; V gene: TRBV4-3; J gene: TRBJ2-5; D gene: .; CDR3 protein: CASSQRHGERIGGETQYF; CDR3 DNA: TGCGCCAGCAGCCAGCGCCACGGGGAGCGGATAGGAGGAGAGACCCAGTACTTC
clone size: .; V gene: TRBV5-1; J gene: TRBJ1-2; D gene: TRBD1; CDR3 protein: CASSPGQGNYGYTF; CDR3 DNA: TGCGCCAGCAGCCCTGGACAGGGGAACTATGGCTACACCTTC
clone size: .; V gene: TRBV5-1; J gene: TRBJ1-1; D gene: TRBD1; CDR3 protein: CASSLEDRFTEAFF; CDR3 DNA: TGCGCCAGCAGCTTGGAGGACAGGTTCACTGAAGCTTTCTTT
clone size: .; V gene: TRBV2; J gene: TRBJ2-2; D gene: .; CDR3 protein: CASSEVSGGAGELFF; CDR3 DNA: TGTGCCAGCAGTGAAGTGTCCGGCGGGGCCGGGGAGCTGTTTTTT
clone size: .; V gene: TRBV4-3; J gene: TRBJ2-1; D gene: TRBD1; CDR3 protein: CASSQGQGAYNEQFF; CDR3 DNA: TGCGCCAGCAGCCAAGGTCAGGGGGCCTACAATGAGCAGTTCTTC
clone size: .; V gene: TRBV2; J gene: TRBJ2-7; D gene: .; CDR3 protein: CASSGQVTYEQYF; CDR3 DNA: TGTGCCAGCAGTGGACAGGTAACCTACGAGCAGTACTTC
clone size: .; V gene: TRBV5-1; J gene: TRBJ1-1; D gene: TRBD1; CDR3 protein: CASSLAGQWTEAFF; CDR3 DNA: TGCGCCAGCAGCTTGGCGGGACAGTGGACTGAAGCTTTCTTT
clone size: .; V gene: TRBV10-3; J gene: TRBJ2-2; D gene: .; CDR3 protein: CAISESGRGTGELFF; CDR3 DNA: TGTGCCATCAGTGAGTCTGGAAGAGGAACCGGGGAGCTGTTTTTT
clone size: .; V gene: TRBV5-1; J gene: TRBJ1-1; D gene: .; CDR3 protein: CASSFGGNTEAFF; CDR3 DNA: TGCGCCAGCAGCTTCGGGGGGAACACTGAAGCTTTCTTT
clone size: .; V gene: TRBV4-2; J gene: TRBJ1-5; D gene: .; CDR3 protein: CASSLTQGPQPQHF; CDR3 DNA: TGTGCCAGCAGCCTAACCCAGGGGCCCCAGCCCCAGCATTTT
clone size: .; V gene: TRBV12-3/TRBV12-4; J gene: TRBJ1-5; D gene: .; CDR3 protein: CASSLAGGQPQHF; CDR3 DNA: TGTGCCAGCTCTTTGGCAGGAGGTCAGCCCCAGCATTTT
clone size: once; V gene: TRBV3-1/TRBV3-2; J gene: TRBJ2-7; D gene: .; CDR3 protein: CASSQAGDDEQYF; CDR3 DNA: TGTGCCAGCAGCCAAGCGGGGGACGACGAGCAGTACTTC
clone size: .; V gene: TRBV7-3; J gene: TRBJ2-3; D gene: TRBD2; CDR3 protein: CASSLVEGGDTQYF; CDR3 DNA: TGTGCCAGCAGCTTAGTTGAGGGAGGGGATACGCAGTATTTT
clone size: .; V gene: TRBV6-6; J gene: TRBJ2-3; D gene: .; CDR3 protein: CASSYQGGLITDTQYF; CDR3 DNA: TGTGCCAGCAGTTACCAGGGAGGTTTAATCACAGATACGCAGTATTTT
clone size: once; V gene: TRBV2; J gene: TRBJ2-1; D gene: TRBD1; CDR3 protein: CASSEAIQGEFF; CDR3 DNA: TGTGCCAGCAGTGAAGCGATACAGGGGGAGTTCTTC
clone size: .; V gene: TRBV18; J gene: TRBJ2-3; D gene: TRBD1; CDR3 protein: CASSPRDRGTDTQYF; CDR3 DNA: TGTGCCAGCTCACCCCGGGACAGGGGCACAGATACGCAGTATTTT
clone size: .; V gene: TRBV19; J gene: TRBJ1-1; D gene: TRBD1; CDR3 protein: CASSFKEGARTEAFF; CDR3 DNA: TGTGCCAGTAGCTTTAAGGAGGGGGCGCGGACTGAAGCTTTCTTT
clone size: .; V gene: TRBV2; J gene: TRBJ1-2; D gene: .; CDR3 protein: CASKGGADGYTF; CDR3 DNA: TGTGCCAGCAAAGGAGGGGCGGATGGCTACACCTTC
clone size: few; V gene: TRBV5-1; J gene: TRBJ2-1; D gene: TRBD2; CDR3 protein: CASSWGLAGGLNEQFF; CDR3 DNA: TGCGCCAGCAGCTGGGGTCTAGCGGGGGGGCTCAATGAGCAGTTCTTC
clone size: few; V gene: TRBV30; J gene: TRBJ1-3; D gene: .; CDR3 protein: CAWSVPEGGFTIYF; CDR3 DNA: TGTGCCTGGAGTGTACCAGAGGGCGGTTTCACCATATATTTT
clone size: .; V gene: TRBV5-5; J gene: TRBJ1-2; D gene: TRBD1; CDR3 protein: CASSPSGQTPGGGYTF; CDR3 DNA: TGTGCCAGCAGTCCCTCAGGACAGACCCCAGGGGGTGGCTACACCTTC
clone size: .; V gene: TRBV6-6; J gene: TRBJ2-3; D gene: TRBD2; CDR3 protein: CASSYGGTRADTQYF; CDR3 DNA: TGTGCCAGCAGTTACGGGGGGACTAGAGCAGATACGCAGTATTTT
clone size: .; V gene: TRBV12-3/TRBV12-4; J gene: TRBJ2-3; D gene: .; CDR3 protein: CASRPTGLDTQYF; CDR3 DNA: TGTGCCAGCAGACCCACAGGGTTGGATACGCAGTATTTT
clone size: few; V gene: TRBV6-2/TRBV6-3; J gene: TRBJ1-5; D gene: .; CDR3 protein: CASSLGGNTNQPQHF; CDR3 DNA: TGTGCCAGCAGCCTGGGGGGAAATACCAATCAGCCCCAGCATTTT
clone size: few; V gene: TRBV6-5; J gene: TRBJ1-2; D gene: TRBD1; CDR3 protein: CASSERQGWVYGYTF; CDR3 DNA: TGTGCCAGCAGCGAGCGACAGGGGTGGGTCTATGGCTACACCTTC
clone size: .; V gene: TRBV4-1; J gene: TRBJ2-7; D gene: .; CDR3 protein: CASSQDRDTLYEQYF; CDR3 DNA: TGCGCCAGCAGCCAGGACCGGGACACCCTCTACGAGCAGTACTTC
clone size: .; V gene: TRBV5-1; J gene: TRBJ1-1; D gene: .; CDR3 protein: CASSLGENTEAFF; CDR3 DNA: TGCGCCAGCAGCTTGGGAGAGAACACTGAAGCTTTCTTT
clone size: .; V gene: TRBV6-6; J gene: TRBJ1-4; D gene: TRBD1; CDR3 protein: CASSQSPGTGGAVNEKLFF; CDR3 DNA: TGTGCCAGCAGTCAGTCACCCGGGACAGGGGGGGCCGTTAATGAAAAACTGTTTTTT
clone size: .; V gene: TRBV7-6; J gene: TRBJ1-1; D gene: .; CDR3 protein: CASSLARNTEAFF; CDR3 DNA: TGTGCCAGCAGCTTAGCGCGGAACACTGAAGCTTTCTTT
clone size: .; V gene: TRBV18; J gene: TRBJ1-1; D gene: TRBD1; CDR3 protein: CASSPTGVTEAFF; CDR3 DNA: TGTGCCAGCTCCCCGACAGGGGTCACTGAAGCTTTCTTT
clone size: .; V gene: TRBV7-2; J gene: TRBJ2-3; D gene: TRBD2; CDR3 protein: CASSLKPSGGTDTQYF; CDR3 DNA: TGTGCCAGCAGCTTAAAGCCTAGCGGGGGCACAGATACGCAGTATTTT
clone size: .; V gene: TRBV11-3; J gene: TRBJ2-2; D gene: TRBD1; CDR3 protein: CASSLGGTGKGTGELFF; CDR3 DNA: TGTGCCAGCAGCTTAGGGGGGACAGGGAAAGGCACCGGGGAGCTGTTTTTT
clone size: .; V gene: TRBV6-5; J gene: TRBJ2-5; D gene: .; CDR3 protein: CASSYSRGTQETQYF; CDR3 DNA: TGTGCCAGCAGTTACAGCCGGGGTACTCAAGAGACCCAGTACTTC
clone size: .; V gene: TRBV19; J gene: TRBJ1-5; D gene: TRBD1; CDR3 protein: CASRHIVGGARQPQHF; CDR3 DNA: TGTGCCAGTAGACACATCGTAGGGGGCGCGAGGCAGCCCCAGCATTTT
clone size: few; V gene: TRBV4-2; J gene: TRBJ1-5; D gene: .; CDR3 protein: CASSQEVGVGNQPQHF; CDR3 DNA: TGTGCCAGCAGCCAAGAGGTAGGGGTGGGCAATCAGCCCCAGCATTTT
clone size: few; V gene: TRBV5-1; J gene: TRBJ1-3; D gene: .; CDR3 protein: CASSTGLSSGNTIYF; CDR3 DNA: TGCGCCAGCAGCACGGGACTCAGCTCTGGAAACACCATATATTTT
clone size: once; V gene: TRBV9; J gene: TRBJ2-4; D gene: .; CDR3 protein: CASSVGVSEAIQYF; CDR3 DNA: TGTGCCAGCAGCGTAGGTGTTAGCGAAGCCATTCAGTACTTC
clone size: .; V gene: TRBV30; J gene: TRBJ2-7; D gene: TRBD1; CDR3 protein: CAWSPDRGLEQYF; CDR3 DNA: TGTGCCTGGAGTCCCGACAGGGGGCTCGAGCAGTACTTC
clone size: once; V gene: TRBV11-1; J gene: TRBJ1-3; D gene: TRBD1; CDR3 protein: CASRLRDRAGNTIYF; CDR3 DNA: TGTGCCAGCAGGCTCCGGGACAGAGCTGGAAACACCATATATTTT
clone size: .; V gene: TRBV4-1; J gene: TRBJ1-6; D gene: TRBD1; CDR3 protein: CASSHPGQKYNSPLHF; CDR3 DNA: TGCGCCAGCAGCCACCCGGGACAGAAATATAATTCACCCCTCCACTTT
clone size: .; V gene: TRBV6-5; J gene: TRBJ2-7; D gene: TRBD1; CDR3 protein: CASSKQGVVSDEQYF; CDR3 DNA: TGTGCCAGCAGCAAACAGGGGGTCGTCTCCGACGAGCAGTACTTC